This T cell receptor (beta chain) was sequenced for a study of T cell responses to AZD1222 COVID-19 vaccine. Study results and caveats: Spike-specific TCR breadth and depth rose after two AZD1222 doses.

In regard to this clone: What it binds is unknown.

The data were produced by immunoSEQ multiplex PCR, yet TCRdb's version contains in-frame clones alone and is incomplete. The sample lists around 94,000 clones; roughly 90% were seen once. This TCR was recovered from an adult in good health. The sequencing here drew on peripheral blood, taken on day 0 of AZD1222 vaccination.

CDR3 sequence reads: CASSQMTNQPQHF. CDR3 coding DNA: TGTGCCAGCAGCCAAATGACCAATCAGCCCCAGCATTTT. The V gene is TRBV3-1 (or the pseudogene TRBV3-2), the J gene TRBJ1-5; no clear D gene. The CDR3 runs 13 residues. The ends were cut back, 2 bases at V and 3 bases at J, with 5 bases in the middle. Per the germline V gene, CDR1 is LGHDT and CDR2 is YNNKEL (reference sequence).